The present entry profiles one T cell receptor beta chain with its context. Antigen specificity is unknown. Each TCR beta library was made by quantitative 5'-RACE that incorporated molecular barcodes. MiXCR was run by TCRdb on the 5' RACE reads, yielding one entry per CDR3 protein. The sample contains some 450,000 distinct CDR3 sequences, roughly a sixth of which appear only once. This sample is part of a study of CD8 T cells in ankylosing spondylitis. The ends were cut back, 3 bases at V and 5 bases at J, with 16 bases in the middle. The CDR3 is 15 residues long. CDR1 SGDLS and CDR2 YYNGEE come from the germline V gene. Whole-study results and caveats: Characteristic of ankylosing spondylitis blood, it appeared, was a TCR beta motif comprising several highly homologous variants. Reports say disease-linked clones showed up significantly more in matched ankylosing spondylitis synovial fluid.

Sequencing input: blood, either unsorted or a sorted T cell fraction (not recorded which). V gene TRBV9 combines with J gene TRBJ2-3; TRBD1 might be the D (6 bases). The TCR originated in a male donor with ankylosing spondylitis. Here the CDR3 reads CASSERTVPGDTQYF. In DNA form, the CDR3 reads TGTGCCAGCAGCGAGAGGACAGTCCCAGGAGATACGCAGTATTTT.